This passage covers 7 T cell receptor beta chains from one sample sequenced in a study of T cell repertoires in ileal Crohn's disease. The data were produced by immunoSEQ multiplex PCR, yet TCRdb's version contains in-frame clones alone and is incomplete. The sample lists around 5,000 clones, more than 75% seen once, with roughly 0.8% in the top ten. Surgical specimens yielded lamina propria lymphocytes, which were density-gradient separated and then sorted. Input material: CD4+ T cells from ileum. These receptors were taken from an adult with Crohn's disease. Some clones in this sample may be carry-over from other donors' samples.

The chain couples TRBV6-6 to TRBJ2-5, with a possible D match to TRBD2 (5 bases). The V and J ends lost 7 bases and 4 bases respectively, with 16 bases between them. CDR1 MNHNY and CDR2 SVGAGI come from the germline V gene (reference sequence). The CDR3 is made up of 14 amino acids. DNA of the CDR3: TGTGCCAGCACCAACGAGCGGCTTAGAGAGACCCAGTACTTC. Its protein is CASTNERLRETQYF.

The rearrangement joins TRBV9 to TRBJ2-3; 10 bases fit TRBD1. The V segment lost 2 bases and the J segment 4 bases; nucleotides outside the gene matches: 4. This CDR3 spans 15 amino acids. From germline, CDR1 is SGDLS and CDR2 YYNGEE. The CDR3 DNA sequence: TGTGCCAGCAGCGTCCGGGACAGGGGATCAGATACGCAGTATTTT. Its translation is CASSVRDRGSDTQYF.

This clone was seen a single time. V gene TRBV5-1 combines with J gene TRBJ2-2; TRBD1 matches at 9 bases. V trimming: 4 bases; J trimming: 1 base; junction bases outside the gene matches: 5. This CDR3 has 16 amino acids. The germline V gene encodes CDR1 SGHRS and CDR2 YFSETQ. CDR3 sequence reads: CASSPDRGLNTGELFF. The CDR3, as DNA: TGCGCCAGCAGCCCGGACAGGGGATTGAACACCGGGGAGCTGTTTTTT.

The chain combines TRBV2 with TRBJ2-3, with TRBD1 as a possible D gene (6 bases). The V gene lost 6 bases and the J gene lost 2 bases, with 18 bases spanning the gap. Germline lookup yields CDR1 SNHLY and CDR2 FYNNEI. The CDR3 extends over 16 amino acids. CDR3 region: CASRRGITINTDTQYF. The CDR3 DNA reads TGTGCCAGCAGGAGGGGGATAACTATCAACACAGATACGCAGTATTTT.

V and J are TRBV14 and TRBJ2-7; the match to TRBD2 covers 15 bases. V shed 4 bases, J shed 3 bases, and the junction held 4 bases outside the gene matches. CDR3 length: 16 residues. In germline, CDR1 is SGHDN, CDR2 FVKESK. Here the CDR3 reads CASSRGLAGGGYEQYF. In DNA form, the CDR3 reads TGTGCCAGCAGCCGGGGACTAGCGGGAGGAGGCTACGAGCAGTACTTC.

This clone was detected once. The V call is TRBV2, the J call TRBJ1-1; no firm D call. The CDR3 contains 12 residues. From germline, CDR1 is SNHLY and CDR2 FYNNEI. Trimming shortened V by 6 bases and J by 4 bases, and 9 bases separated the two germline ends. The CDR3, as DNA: TGTGCCAGCAGCGCCCTGGCCACTGAAGCTTTCTTT. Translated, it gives CASSALATEAFF.

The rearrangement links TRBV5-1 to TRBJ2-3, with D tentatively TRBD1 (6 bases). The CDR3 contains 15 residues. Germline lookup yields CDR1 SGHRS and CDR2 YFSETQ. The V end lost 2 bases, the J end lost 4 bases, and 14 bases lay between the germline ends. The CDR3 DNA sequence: TGCGCCAGCAGCTTAAGGGGGATAGGTTCAGATACGCAGTATTTT. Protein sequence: CASSLRGIGSDTQYF.